The 28 T cell receptor beta chains below were found in one sample sequenced in a study of control samples from healthy donors and cancer patients (dated by TCRdb to the early 2020s). Libraries were constructed by the immunoSEQ multiplex PCR assay. TCRdb re-hosts the immuneACCESS table, in-frame sequences only. Its copies lack some clones; in the studies checked, an unresolved V gene accounts for under half of them, and the cause for the rest is not known. The sample table holds some 150,000 clones, of which 80% to 95% were seen once. Under 4% of the sample is in the top ten clones. The specimen sequenced was blood. These receptors originate from a man aged 30-40 years in good health.

The J gene is TRBJ1-1, the V gene TRBV5-1, with 7 bases aligning to TRBD1. The germline V gene has CDR1 SGHRS and CDR2 YFSETQ. The CDR3 length is 14 residues. With V trimmed by 4 bases and J by 4 bases, 7 bases remained unmatched. The CDR3 region is CASSPRQGPTEAFF. CDR3 DNA: TGCGCCAGCAGCCCAAGACAGGGACCCACTGAAGCTTTCTTT.

The chain recombines TRBV19 with TRBJ1-2; possibly TRBD1 for D (6 bases). The length of the CDR3 is 11 residues. Germline values: CDR1 LNHDA, CDR2 SQIVND (reference sequence). CDR3 sequence reads: CVTTGLYGYTF. The CDR3 nucleotides read TGTGTCACCACAGGGCTCTATGGCTACACCTTC.

The chain couples TRBV11-2 to TRBJ2-7; no clear D gene. The V gene lost 8 bases and the J gene lost 0 bases, with 5 bases spanning the gap. This CDR3 spans 11 amino acids. Germline CDR1 SGHAT, CDR2 FQNNGV. CDR3 residues: CASQVSYEQYF. The DNA of the CDR3 is TGTGCCAGCCAGGTCTCCTACGAGCAGTACTTC. Full variable domain (missing parts from reference TRBV11-2 and TRBJ2-7): EAGVAQSPRYKIIEKRQSVAFWCNPISGHATLYWYQQILGQGPKLLIQFQNNGVVDDSQLPKDRFSAERLKGVDSTLKIQPAKLEDSAVYLCASQVSYEQYFGPGTRLTVT.

This chain links TRBV3-1 (or the pseudogene TRBV3-2) with TRBJ2-2; perhaps TRBD1 as D (6 bases). The V end was cut by 3 bases, the J end by 4 bases, with 12 bases between. The CDR3 length is 15 residues. Germline CDR1 is LGHDT and CDR2 is YNNKEL (reference sequence). The CDR3 DNA follows: TGTGCCAGCAGCCATACCGACAGGCGCACCGGGGAGCTGTTTTTT. This translates into CASSHTDRRTGELFF.

V is TRBV20-1 and J is TRBJ1-2; D uncertain. Trimming cost V 3 bases and J 4 bases, with 12 bases left between them. Germline CDR1 is DFQATT and CDR2 is SNEGSKA (reference sequence). This CDR3 contains 13 residues. CDR3: CSASASDLYGYTF. CDR3 sequence (DNA): TGCAGTGCTAGTGCCTCGGACCTCTATGGCTACACCTTC.

The genes are TRBV5-1 and TRBJ2-6; 9 bases match TRBD1. Germline CDR1 SGHRS, CDR2 YFSETQ. V lost 4 bases to trimming and J lost 4 bases; unmatched junction nucleotides: 6. This CDR3 spans 16 amino acids. The CDR3, as DNA: TGCGCCAGCAGCCGGACAGGGGCCACCGGGGCCAACGTCCTGACTTTC. It translates to CASSRTGATGANVLTF.

This clone appeared a single time. The chain couples TRBV12-3 or TRBV12-4 to TRBJ2-3, with D hard to call. The V and J ends lost 7 bases and 7 bases respectively, with 12 bases between them. The CDR3 sequence is 12 residues long. The CDR3 is CASTQSGYTQYF. The DNA for the CDR3 is TGTGCCAGCACCCAATCTGGTTATACGCAGTATTTT.

The chain links TRBV7-2 to TRBJ2-1; 8 bases agree with TRBD2. Trimming removed 4 bases from V and 1 base from J; junction bases left unmatched: 15. Germline CDR1 reads SGHTA; CDR2 reads FQGNSA. The CDR3 consists of 19 residues. This CDR3 reads CASSSEGLAGGSSYNEQFF. CDR3 nucleotide sequence: TGTGCCAGCAGCTCCGAGGGGTTGGCGGGGGGCTCTTCCTACAATGAGCAGTTCTTC.

The chain uses TRBV27 and TRBJ2-7; D is possibly TRBD2 (7 bases). V was cut by 2 bases and J by 5 bases, with 16 bases left in between. The CDR3 is 15 residues long. Germline V gene data show CDR1 as MNHEY and CDR2 as SMNVEV (reference sequence). The CDR3 DNA is TGTGCCAGCAGTTTAAGGGGGGGGCCCTACGACGAGCAGTACTTC. It specifies CASSLRGGPYDEQYF.

This clone was recorded many times. J is TRBJ1-1 and V is TRBV7-9, with no clear D. The CDR3 consists of 15 residues. Germline V gene lookup returns CDR1 SEHNR and CDR2 FQNEAQ (reference sequence). Deletions cut 0 bases from V and 1 base from J, with 9 bases between. The CDR3 DNA sequence: TGTGCCAGCAGCTTAGCTCGGACGGGGAACACTGAAGCTTTCTTT. Protein: CASSLARTGNTEAFF.

V gene TRBV6-2 or TRBV6-3 combines with J gene TRBJ1-5; D call uncertain. Trimming removed 2 bases from V and 3 bases from J, with 14 bases in between. There are 16 residues in the CDR3. CDR1 and CDR2 from the germline V gene are MNHEY and SVGEGT. In DNA, the CDR3 is TGTGCCAGCAGTTACCGCCAGGCCAAAACCAATCAGCCCCAGCATTTT. It codes for CASSYRQAKTNQPQHF.

The chain carries TRBV29-1 and TRBJ1-1, with TRBD1 matching over 12 bases. V was clipped by 6 bases and J by 4 bases; unmatched bases: 6. The length of the CDR3 is 14 residues. Germline CDR1 reads SQVTM; CDR2 reads ANQGSEA. CDR3 sequence (DNA): TGCAGCGTCCCGGGACAGGGGGCATTCACTGAAGCTTTCTTT. Residues: CSVPGQGAFTEAFF. Full variable domain (missing parts from reference TRBV29-1 and TRBJ1-1): SAVISQKPSRDICQRGTSLTIQCQVDSQVTMMFWYRQQPGQSLTLIATANQGSEATYESGFVIDKFPISRPNLTFSTLTVSNMSPEDSSIYLCSVPGQGAFTEAFFGQGTRLTVV.

The J gene is TRBJ2-1, the V gene TRBV5-4; TRBD2 matches 11 bases. The junction had 3 bases not matched to a gene; V was cut back by 0 bases and J by 7 bases. Germline CDR1 and CDR2: SGHNT and YYREEE (reference sequence). The CDR3 covers 15 residues. The CDR3 coding sequence is TGTGCCAGCAGCTTGGTGTCTAGCGGGGGGAATGAGCAGTTCTTC. Translation gives CASSLVSSGGNEQFF.

This sequence joins TRBV6-4 and TRBJ1-6; possibly TRBD1 for D (5 bases). Between the trimmed V and J ends, which lost 5 bases and 9 bases, there was a span of 17 bases. The CDR3 is 15 amino acids. Per the germline V gene, CDR1 is MRHNA and CDR2 is SNTAGT. CDR3 sequence (DNA): TGTGCCAGCAGTCAGGGTGGAGTTCCACGTTCACCCCTCCACTTT. Encoded protein: CASSQGGVPRSPLHF.

This clone came up once. This rearrangement joins TRBV7-2 to TRBJ1-2; D might be TRBD1 (5 bases). Germline CDR1 SGHTA, CDR2 FQGNSA. The CDR3 is made up of 11 amino acids. V was trimmed by 6 bases and J by 8 bases, leaving 10 bases between them. CDR3: CASSARGGYTF. Here the CDR3 DNA reads TGTGCCAGCAGTGCAAGGGGAGGCTACACCTTC.

This clone was observed a single time. The chain uses TRBV6-5 and TRBJ1-5, with unresolved D. CDR1 and CDR2 from the germline V gene are MNHEY and SVGAGI. CDR3 length: 14 amino acids. V shed 6 bases and J shed 3 bases, with 12 bases lying between them. The CDR3 is CASSQLGVNQPQHF. CDR3 coding DNA: TGTGCCAGCAGCCAACTTGGCGTCAATCAGCCCCAGCATTTT.

V is TRBV27 and J is TRBJ1-6; no reliable D call. This CDR3 has 14 amino acids. V lost 2 bases to trimming and J lost 7 bases, with 9 bases between them. Germline CDR1 is MNHEY and CDR2 is SMNVEV (reference sequence). CDR3 in DNA: TGTGCCAGCAGTTTAAGATTGGGAAATTCACCCCTCCACTTT. It translates to CASSLRLGNSPLHF.

The rearrangement joins TRBV19 to TRBJ2-1; 7 positions match TRBD2. This CDR3 has 13 residues. Germline CDR1 is LNHDA and CDR2 is SQIVND (reference sequence). Trimming cost V 6 bases and J 2 bases; bases outside gene matches: 1. The CDR3 nucleotides read TGTGCCAGTAGCCTAGCGGCCTACAATGAGCAGTTCTTC. It translates to CASSLAAYNEQFF.

Only one count was recorded for this clone. This sequence joins TRBV11-1 and TRBJ1-1; maybe TRBD1 (5 bases). V lost 5 bases and J lost 4, with 17 bases in between. The germline V gene has CDR1 SGHAT and CDR2 FQDESV (reference sequence). CDR3 length: 15 residues. The CDR3 protein is CASSLLTGVGTEAFF. CDR3 coding DNA: TGTGCCAGCAGCCTTTTGACGGGGGTGGGCACTGAAGCTTTCTTT.

The table lists this clone with a count of one. The DNA of the CDR3 is TGCAGTGCTAGTGGTGGACAGGTTAGCTCCTACGAGCAGTACTTC. This gives the protein CSASGGQVSSYEQYF. This chain uses TRBV20-1 with TRBJ2-7; TRBD1 agrees at 7 bases. Losses at the gene ends were 3 bases for V and 0 bases for J; bases not matched to a gene: 8. The germline gives CDR1 DFQATT, CDR2 SNEGSKA (reference sequence). This CDR3 region has 15 residues.

J is TRBJ2-7 and V is TRBV5-1; D is possibly TRBD1 (6 bases). Trimming left V 7 bases short and J 1 base short, with 18 bases between. The germline V gene has CDR1 SGHRS and CDR2 YFSETQ. The CDR3 covers 15 residues. CDR3 DNA sequence: TGCGCCAGCGCCGGTACGACAGGCGAATCCTACGAGCAGTACTTC. It translates to CASAGTTGESYEQYF. Combining the CDR3 with reference TRBV5-1 and TRBJ2-7 gives the whole variable domain KAGVTQTPRYLIKTRGQQVTLSCSPISGHRSVSWYQQTPGQGLQFLFEYFSETQRNKGNFPGRFSGRQFSNSRSEMNVSTLELGDSALYLCASAGTTGESYEQYFGPGTRLTVT.

This clone has just a few counts. The chain is built from TRBV5-1 and TRBJ2-7; 13 positions agree with TRBD2. The CDR3 runs 15 residues. V lost 5 bases to trimming and J lost 4 bases; unmatched junction nucleotides: 6. In germline, CDR1 is SGHRS, CDR2 YFSETQ. The CDR3: CASRIGLAGAYEQYF. The CDR3 DNA reads TGCGCCAGCAGAATAGGACTAGCGGGGGCGTACGAGCAGTACTTC.

The rearrangement links TRBV6-5 to TRBJ1-4; D not resolved. The CDR3 spans 14 residues. Germline V gene sequence: CDR1 MNHEY, CDR2 SVGAGI. V lost 6 bases, J lost 1 base, and 9 bases lay in between. The CDR3 is CASRPTETNEKLFF. Written as DNA, the CDR3 is TGTGCCAGCAGGCCAACCGAAACTAATGAAAAACTGTTTTTT.

The chain recombines TRBV11-2 with TRBJ2-2, with 8 nucleotides matching TRBD1. CDR1 SGHAT and CDR2 FQNNGV come from the germline V gene. Losses at the gene ends were 5 bases for V and 7 bases for J; bases not matched to a gene: 12. There are 16 residues in the CDR3. CDR3 nucleotides: TGTGCCAGCAGCAACCCGACAGGGGAGGAGAACGGGGAGCTGTTTTTT. Translation: CASSNPTGEENGELFF.

The chain recombines TRBV7-8 with TRBJ1-1; no clear D. CDR3 length: 12 residues. Germline CDR1 reads SGHVS; CDR2 reads FQNEAQ. V was pared by 5 bases and J by 4 bases, with 8 bases between. CDR3 loop: CASSPAGTEAFF. CDR3 nucleotides: TGTGCCAGCAGCCCCGCGGGCACTGAAGCTTTCTTT.

The V call is TRBV2, the J call TRBJ2-1, with 8 positions matching TRBD1. V was pared by 6 bases and J by 3 bases, with 7 bases of the junction left unmatched. Germline values: CDR1 SNHLY, CDR2 FYNNEI. This CDR3 spans 15 amino acids. CDR3 residues: CASRVTGDVYNEQFF. CDR3 nucleotides: TGTGCCAGCAGAGTGACAGGGGACGTCTACAATGAGCAGTTCTTC.

The V and J genes are TRBV29-1 and TRBJ1-2; TRBD1 is a possible D gene (6 bases). The CDR3 runs to 15 residues. Germline V gives CDR1 SQVTM, CDR2 ANQGSEA. V lost 6 bases, J lost 6 bases, and 23 bases lay in between. The CDR3 loop is CSVAPPARGTNGYTF. The DNA for the CDR3 is TGCAGCGTCGCTCCTCCAGCCAGGGGAACAAATGGCTACACCTTC.

This clone has only a few counts. This rearrangement joins TRBV9 to TRBJ1-2, with D tentatively TRBD1 (5 bases). Germline V gene sequence: CDR1 SGDLS, CDR2 YYNGEE. V gave up 4 bases and J gave up 4 bases, with 17 bases separating them. CDR3 length: 15 residues. The CDR3 region is CASSLPPPQVYGYTF. The DNA of the CDR3 is TGTGCCAGCAGCCTACCCCCCCCACAGGTCTATGGCTACACCTTC.